The 10 T cell receptor beta chains below were found in one sample sequenced in a study of response to subunit inactivated influenza vaccine. TCRdb re-called the RT-PCR reads through MiXCR, storing one row per CDR3 protein. This sample has about 700,000 distinct CDR3 sequences, with approximately 15% found just once. The material sequenced was PBMCs from blood, taken approximately 15 days before vaccination. The receptors come from a man aged 45-65 years who received an inactivated influenza vaccine.

The table lists this clonotype with a few counts. The J gene is TRBJ2-2, the V gene TRBV7-9, with a tentative D call TRBD1 (6 bases). Trimming stripped 0 bases from V and 2 bases from J, with 10 bases between. The CDR3 consists of 16 residues. Germline CDR1 reads SEHNR; CDR2 reads FQNEAQ (reference sequence). The CDR3 region is CASSLAGRGNTGELFF. CDR3 bases: TGTGCCAGCAGCTTAGCGGGCAGGGGAAACACCGGGGAGCTGTTTTTT. Drawing the rest from reference TRBV7-9 and TRBJ2-2, the complete variable domain is DTGVSQNPRHKITKRGQNVTFRCDPISEHNRLYWYRQTLGQGPEFLTYFQNEAQLEKSRLLSDRFSAERPKGSFSTLEIQRTEQGDSAMYLCASSLAGRGNTGELFFGEGSRLTVL.

This clonotype has only a few counts. The rearrangement links TRBV24-1 to TRBJ2-5; D is unclear. The CDR3 spans 17 residues. The germline gives CDR1 KGHDR, CDR2 SFDVKD. The V end lost 2 bases, the J end lost 0 bases, and 15 bases lay between the germline ends. The CDR3 here is CATSDSVGTPNQETQYF. The CDR3 DNA sequence: TGTGCCACCAGTGATTCTGTGGGTACACCGAACCAAGAGACCCAGTACTTC.

This clonotype appeared many times. Compared with germline, one end of the junction differs, possibly owing to a read error. J is TRBJ2-3 and V is TRBV28; maybe TRBD2 (5 bases). Per the germline V gene, CDR1 is MDHEN and CDR2 is SYDVKM. CDR3 length equals 12 residues. The CDR3 nucleotides read TGTGCCAGCAGCCACACTCCCCTCCTGGACTTTTTT. Its translation is CASSHTPLLDFF.

CDR3 nucleotide sequence: TGTGCCAGCAGCTTAGTGTCCGCGGGAGAGGATGGCTACACCTTC. This sequence encodes CASSLVSAGEDGYTF. This sequence joins TRBV7-9 and TRBJ1-2; D is unclear. The CDR3 contains 15 residues. Deletions cut 1 base from V and 6 bases from J, with 15 bases between. In germline, CDR1 is SEHNR, CDR2 FQNEAQ (reference sequence).

This chain connects TRBV29-1 to TRBJ2-1; 12 bases align to TRBD2. V lost 4 bases, J lost 9 bases, and 7 bases stayed unmatched. This CDR3 has 14 amino acids. Germline CDR1 and CDR2: SQVTM and ANQGSEA. The CDR3 nucleotides are TGCAGCGTTGTCGGACTAGCGGGACCTCTTGAGCAGTTCTTC. This codes for CSVVGLAGPLEQFF.

The chain has TRBV2 and TRBJ2-2; D unresolved. This CDR3 has 16 residues. V was cut by 6 bases and J by 0 bases, with 14 bases left in between. Per germline, CDR1 SNHLY and CDR2 FYNNEI. CDR3 region: CASSAKGRANTGELFF. The DNA for the CDR3 is TGTGCCAGCAGCGCTAAAGGCCGGGCGAACACCGGGGAGCTGTTTTTT.

With regard to this clonotype: This may be a read error, as it is one base from a much larger clone. The chain combines TRBV6-2 or TRBV6-3 with TRBJ2-1, with D unresolved. The V gene lost 2 bases and the J gene lost 6 bases, with 2 bases spanning the gap. CDR3 size: 11 residues. Germline V gene sequence: CDR1 MNHEY, CDR2 SVGEGT. The CDR3: CASSYPNEQFF. CDR3 coding DNA: TGTGCCAGCAGTTACCCCAATGAGCAGTTCTTC.

This sequence joins TRBV30 and TRBJ2-5; D gene unclear. Germline-derived CDR1 and CDR2 are GTSNPN and SVGIG (reference sequence). This CDR3 comprises 13 residues. Trimming removed 0 bases from V and 5 bases from J, with 10 bases in between. The CDR3 region is CAWSVLEGETQYF. CDR3 DNA sequence: TGTGCCTGGAGTGTATTAGAAGGGGAGACCCAGTACTTC.

The J gene is TRBJ2-2, the V gene TRBV4-3; TRBD1 is a possible D gene (6 bases). Germline V gene sequence: CDR1 LGHNA, CDR2 YSLEER. V lost 1 base to trimming and J lost 4 bases, with 10 bases between them. CDR3 length: 15 amino acids. The CDR3 protein is CASSQVTRGTGELFF. CDR3 nucleotides: TGCGCCAGCAGCCAAGTTACCAGGGGCACCGGGGAGCTGTTTTTT.

The chain recombines TRBV20-1 with TRBJ2-7, with 7 bases matching TRBD2. V lost 2 bases to trimming and J lost 1 base; unmatched junction nucleotides: 11. CDR1 is DFQATT and CDR2 is SNEGSKA in the germline V gene (reference sequence). The CDR3 has 16 amino acids. CDR3 nucleotides: TGCAGTGCTAGATCCCAAAGACTAGCCGTGTCCTACGAGCAGTACTTC. This gives the protein CSARSQRLAVSYEQYF.